The next 27 T cell receptor beta chains were all read from a single sample in a study of cytotoxic CD8 clonotypes in ibrutinib-treated CLL. Measured with immunoSEQ multiplex PCR; TCRdb has only the in-frame clones, and not every one. This table has about 140,000 clones, approximately 80% appearing once. Material: PBMCs, obtained after 12 months of ibrutinib treatment. These receptors were taken from a human donor with chronic lymphocytic leukemia.

The rearrangement uses TRBV2 and TRBJ2-7; 7 bases fit TRBD2. In germline, CDR1 is SNHLY, CDR2 FYNNEI. V lost 6 bases to trimming and J lost 4 bases; unmatched junction nucleotides: 6. The length of the CDR3 is 13 residues. CDR3 loop: CASRPGLMYEQYF. The DNA of the CDR3 is TGTGCCAGCAGGCCGGGACTAATGTACGAGCAGTACTTC.

V gene TRBV25-1 combines with J gene TRBJ1-2; D gene unclear. V was clipped by 1 base and J by 4 bases, with 10 bases between them. Germline V gene lookup returns CDR1 MGHDK and CDR2 SYGVNS. This CDR3 has 14 amino acids. The CDR3 loop reads CASSEFEETYGYTF. CDR3 DNA sequence: TGTGCCAGCAGTGAATTTGAGGAGACCTATGGCTACACCTTC.

This clone was counted a few times. CDR3 DNA: TGTGCCAGCCGGAGGGGACGGGATTCACCCCTCCACTTT. It translates to CASRRGRDSPLHF. V and J are TRBV14 and TRBJ1-6, with D perhaps TRBD1 (5 bases). V was clipped by 8 bases and J by 8 bases, with 13 bases between them. The CDR3 consists of 13 residues. The V gene's germline CDR1 is SGHDN and CDR2 FVKESK.

The J gene is TRBJ1-2, the V gene TRBV28; no definite D call. CDR1 is MDHEN, CDR2 SYDVKM, per germline. This CDR3 has 15 amino acids. Between the trimmed V and J ends, which lost 4 bases and 1 base, there was a span of 13 bases. The CDR3 nucleotides read TGTGCCAGCAGTTCAAGTGGCCCTGTTAACTATGGCTACACCTTC. Amino acids: CASSSSGPVNYGYTF.

V gene TRBV7-2 combines with J gene TRBJ2-3; 7 bases are a match to TRBD2. Germline V gene lookup returns CDR1 SGHTA and CDR2 FQGNSA. J gave up 1 base and V 2 bases, and 9 bases lay outside the gene matches. The CDR3 sequence is 17 residues long. CDR3 amino acids: CASSLRSGVGRTDTQYF. CDR3 DNA: TGTGCCAGCAGCTTAAGAAGCGGGGTGGGGCGCACAGATACGCAGTATTTT. The whole variable domain, remainder taken from reference TRBV7-2 and TRBJ2-3, is GAGVSQSPSNKVTEKGKDVELRCDPISGHTALYWYRQSLGQGLEFLIYFQGNSAPDKSGLPSDRFSAERTGGSVSTLTIQRTQQEDSAVYLCASSLRSGVGRTDTQYFGPGTRLTVL.

The chain couples TRBV5-1 to TRBJ2-6; D uncertain. Germline CDR1 SGHRS, CDR2 YFSETQ. V lost 3 bases to trimming and J lost 0 bases, with 7 bases between them. CDR3 length: 15 residues. CDR3 DNA sequence: TGCGCCAGCAGCTCAAGCAGCTCTGGGGCCAACGTCCTGACTTTC. This codes for CASSSSSSGANVLTF.

The rearrangement uses TRBV6-1 and TRBJ2-5, with TRBD2 identical over 10 bases. Trimming cost V 6 bases and J 5 bases; bases outside gene matches: 6. Germline CDR1 and CDR2: MNHNS and SASEGT. The CDR3 spans 14 residues. CDR3: CASRGTSVWETQYF. In DNA, the CDR3 is TGTGCCAGCAGGGGGACTAGCGTTTGGGAGACCCAGTACTTC.

The V and J genes are TRBV28 and TRBJ1-2; 7 bases fit TRBD1. CDR3 length: 15 amino acids. V gave up 6 bases and J gave up 2 bases; unmatched junction bases: 9. CDR1 and CDR2 from the germline V gene are MDHEN and SYDVKM. This CDR3 reads CASSRPEQGNYGYTF. DNA of the CDR3: TGTGCCAGCAGCCGACCTGAACAGGGGAACTATGGCTACACCTTC.

This rearrangement joins TRBV7-3 to TRBJ2-7, with 7 bases lining up with TRBD1. Looked up from germline, CDR1 is SGHTA and CDR2 is FQGTGA. Trimming at V came to 5 bases and at J to 6 bases, leaving 10 bases not matched to a gene. The CDR3 has 14 amino acids. CDR3 sequence: CASSASGSGGEQYF. In nucleotides, the CDR3 is TGTGCCAGCAGCGCCTCAGGGTCAGGGGGCGAGCAGTACTTC.

V is TRBV18 and J is TRBJ2-3; TRBD2 matches at 8 bases. The CDR3 loop spans 13 amino acids. Germline-derived CDR1 and CDR2 are KGHSH and LQKENI. Unmatched junction bases numbered 2, after V lost 8 bases and J lost 1 base. The chain's CDR3 is CASLTSGTDTQYF. For the CDR3, the DNA is TGTGCCAGCCTGACTAGCGGCACAGATACGCAGTATTTT.

The V gene is TRBV29-1, the J gene TRBJ2-3; D possibly matches TRBD1 or TRBD2 (6 bases each). Between the trimmed V and J ends, which lost 6 bases and 5 bases, there was a span of 15 bases. The length of the CDR3 is 13 residues. Germline CDR1 is SQVTM and CDR2 is ANQGSEA. The CDR3 DNA reads TGCAGCGTGGGGGGCGGGTATTTAGATACGCAGTATTTT. Residues: CSVGGGYLDTQYF.

The chain joins TRBV7-9 to TRBJ2-5; D is uncertain. Trimming removed 5 bases from V and 3 bases from J, with 7 bases in between. The germline gives CDR1 SEHNR, CDR2 FQNEAQ (reference sequence). The length of the CDR3 is 12 residues. In DNA, the CDR3 is TGTGCCAGCAGCCCCGCCGAAGAGACCCAGTACTTC. Translation gives CASSPAEETQYF.

The V and J genes are TRBV18 and TRBJ2-3, with 12 bases identical to TRBD2. The V segment lost 2 bases and the J segment 0 bases; nucleotides outside the gene matches: 6. Looked up from germline, CDR1 is KGHSH and CDR2 is LQKENI. This CDR3 region has 18 residues. The CDR3 nucleotides read TGTGCCAGCTCACCATACCTAGCGGGAGGGAGTAGCACAGATACGCAGTATTTT. It specifies CASSPYLAGGSSTDTQYF.

This clone turned up a few times. This chain connects TRBV5-1 to TRBJ1-2; D may be TRBD1 (5 bases). There are 13 residues in the CDR3. V was clipped by 4 bases and J by 4 bases, with 11 bases between them. Germline V lookup: CDR1 SGHRS, CDR2 YFSETQ. The CDR3, as DNA: TGCGCCAGCAGCACCCGGGACCTCTATGGCTACACCTTC. Translation: CASSTRDLYGYTF.

The gene calls are TRBV6-1 and TRBJ2-7; unclear D gene. The germline gives CDR1 MNHNS, CDR2 SASEGT. There are 11 residues in the CDR3. Trimming removed 11 bases at V and 4 bases at J, with 12 bases between. CDR3 in amino acids: CAAPGGYEQYF. The CDR3 bases are TGTGCCGCGCCGGGTGGATACGAGCAGTACTTC.

This clone was observed a few times. The V gene is TRBV7-9, the J gene TRBJ1-1; a weak D match, TRBD1 (5 bases). The V end lost 5 bases, the J end lost 1 base, and 11 bases lay between the germline ends. The germline V gene has CDR1 SEHNR and CDR2 FQNEAQ (reference sequence). There are 14 residues in the CDR3. In DNA form, the CDR3 reads TGTGCCAGCAGCGTCCTCGGGGGGAACACTGAAGCTTTCTTT. As protein: CASSVLGGNTEAFF.

This clone was counted between two and nine times. The chain recombines TRBV5-1 with TRBJ2-7, with 10 bases matching TRBD1. The CDR3 covers 15 residues. From germline, CDR1 is SGHRS and CDR2 YFSETQ. J lost 0 bases, V lost 4 bases, and 4 bases had no gene match. Here the CDR3 DNA reads TGCGCCAGCAGCGCCGGGACAGGGGCCTCCTACGAGCAGTACTTC. Translated, it gives CASSAGTGASYEQYF.

The chain uses TRBV9 and TRBJ1-2; D might be TRBD1 (5 bases). V was cut by 0 bases and J by 0 bases, with 12 bases left in between. Germline V gives CDR1 SGDLS, CDR2 YYNGEE. The CDR3 has 16 residues. This chain's CDR3 is CASSVGFSGTNYGYTF. The DNA for the CDR3 is TGTGCCAGCAGCGTAGGGTTTTCAGGGACTAACTATGGCTACACCTTC.

This clone was detected many times. The V call is TRBV5-1, the J call TRBJ2-7; 9 bases align to TRBD1. Germline-derived CDR1 and CDR2 are SGHRS and YFSETQ. CDR3 length equals 14 residues. The V and J ends lost 5 bases and 4 bases, in that order; junction bases with no gene match: 7. CDR3 DNA sequence: TGCGCCAGCAGGCGTGACAGGGGGGGATACGAGCAGTACTTC. Its protein is CASRRDRGGYEQYF.

The rearrangement uses TRBV2 and TRBJ1-5, with 7 bases identical to TRBD1. CDR3 length equals 14 residues. From germline, CDR1 is SNHLY and CDR2 FYNNEI. V gave up 5 bases and J gave up 7 bases; unmatched junction bases: 8. The CDR3 sequence: CASSYRGEGQPQHF. CDR3 sequence (DNA): TGTGCCAGCAGTTACAGGGGAGAGGGGCAGCCCCAGCATTTT.

The chain is built from TRBV6-4 and TRBJ1-1; no reliable D call. The CDR3 length is 13 residues. The V gene's germline CDR1 is MRHNA and CDR2 SNTAGT. With 5 bases removed from V and 0 bases from J, the gap between germline ends came to 7 bases. The CDR3 DNA sequence: TGTGCCAGCAGTAGTGGGGTGAACACTGAAGCTTTCTTT. Translated: CASSSGVNTEAFF.

The J gene is TRBJ1-1, the V gene TRBV30; D unclear. Trimming left V 1 base short and J 1 base short, with 7 bases between. Per the germline V gene, CDR1 is GTSNPN and CDR2 is SVGIG (reference sequence). CDR3 length: 13 amino acids. The CDR3 spells CAWSARENTEAFF. For the CDR3, the DNA is TGTGCCTGGAGTGCTCGGGAGAACACTGAAGCTTTCTTT.

The genes are TRBV19 and TRBJ2-7, with 9 positions matching TRBD2. CDR3 length equals 15 residues. The V segment lost 5 bases and the J segment 4 bases; nucleotides outside the gene matches: 9. Germline CDR1 and CDR2: LNHDA and SQIVND (reference sequence). The CDR3 DNA follows: TGTGCCAGTAGTCCCGAAGCGGGAGGCTCTTACGAGCAGTACTTC. It yields the protein CASSPEAGGSYEQYF.

The chain employs TRBV5-5 and TRBJ2-2; TRBD2 matches at 9 bases. CDR1 is SGHKS and CDR2 is YYEKEE in the germline V gene (reference sequence). CDR3 length equals 17 residues. The junction had 11 bases not matched to a gene; V was cut back by 3 bases and J by 5 bases. The CDR3 nucleotides are TGTGCCAGCAGCTGGGACGGGGTAGCGGGAGATACCGGGGAGCTGTTTTTT. This codes for CASSWDGVAGDTGELFF.

The chain is built from TRBV6-5 and TRBJ1-6; D might be TRBD1 (5 bases). Trimming left V 7 bases short and J 6 bases short, with 10 bases between. The germline V gene has CDR1 MNHEY and CDR2 SVGAGI. This CDR3 is 13 amino acids long. In nucleotides, the CDR3 is TGTGCCAGCAATGGCGGGACTAATTCACCCCTCCACTTT. Residues: CASNGGTNSPLHF.

A few counts support this clone. Here the CDR3 DNA reads TGCGCCAGCAGCCAAGGTGACAGAAATGAAAAACTGTTTTTT. Translation: CASSQGDRNEKLFF. This chain joins TRBV4-3 and TRBJ1-4; D perhaps matches TRBD1 (5 bases). The CDR3 is made up of 14 amino acids. Germline values: CDR1 LGHNA, CDR2 YSLEER. Trimming cost V 1 base and J 5 bases, with 8 bases left between them.

The V call is TRBV10-3, the J call TRBJ1-5, with D unresolved. Looked up from germline, CDR1 is ENHRY and CDR2 is SYGVKD. V was shortened by 6 bases and J by 3 bases, with 9 bases between the two germline ends. The CDR3 is 13 amino acids. Here the CDR3 DNA reads TGTGCCATCAGCTCCGATCCCAATCAGCCCCAGCATTTT. Its translation: CAISSDPNQPQHF.